These 7 T cell receptor beta chains originate from one sample sequenced in a study of cytomegalovirus exposure and HLA in healthy donors. Researchers ran the PCR with 60 Vbeta and 13 Jbeta primers. Profiled with immunoSEQ multiplex PCR; TCRdb holds only in-frame clones, not every one. The sample lists approximately 44,000 clones, approximately 84% occurring once. The material sequenced was PBMCs. These receptors were obtained from a man aged 50 to 59 in good health and CMV-seronegative.

The CDR3 nucleotides read TGTGCCAGTAGTTTTCAGCAGGGCTATGGCTACACCTTC. Its translation is CASSFQQGYGYTF. J is TRBJ1-2 and V is TRBV19; a weak D match, TRBD1 (5 bases). The CDR3 runs 13 residues. Germline loops: CDR1 LNHDA, CDR2 SQIVND (reference sequence). V shed 5 bases and J shed 4 bases, with 11 bases lying between them.

The gene calls are TRBV6-5 and TRBJ2-7; 10 bases match TRBD1. The J segment lost 11 bases and the V segment lost 6 bases, leaving 10 bases of the junction unmatched. CDR3 length equals 13 residues. The V gene's germline CDR1 is MNHEY and CDR2 SVGAGI. The CDR3 spells CASSLGPGTGEYF. The DNA of the CDR3 is TGTGCCAGCAGCCTCGGGCCCGGGACAGGGGAGTACTTC.

The rearrangement joins TRBV7-9 to TRBJ2-1; 13 nucleotides agree with TRBD2. Trimming took 5 bases from V and 7 from J; bases not matched to a gene: 5. From germline, CDR1 is SEHNR and CDR2 FQNEAQ (reference sequence). The CDR3 spans 15 residues. DNA for the CDR3: TGTGCCAGCAGCGGAACTAGCGGGAGGGTTAATGAGCAGTTCTTC. The encoded protein is CASSGTSGRVNEQFF.

The chain carries TRBV9 and TRBJ2-3, with 9 nucleotides matching TRBD2. Trimming removed 3 bases from V and 7 bases from J; junction bases left unmatched: 12. CDR1 and CDR2 from the germline V gene are SGDLS and YYNGEE. CDR3 length equals 16 residues. CDR3 amino acids: CASSGGGSGGRYTQYF. The CDR3, as DNA: TGTGCCAGCAGCGGGGGCGGCAGCGGGGGGCGGTATACGCAGTATTTT.

The gene calls are TRBV5-4 and TRBJ1-5; 11 bases line up with TRBD1. The CDR3 length is 15 residues. The V and J ends lost 3 bases and 6 bases, in that order; junction bases with no gene match: 5. CDR1 is SGHNT and CDR2 is YYREEE in the germline V gene (reference sequence). CDR3 sequence reads: CASSSGQGAGQPQHF. CDR3 coding DNA: TGTGCCAGCAGCTCAGGACAGGGGGCTGGTCAGCCCCAGCATTTT.

CDR3 sequence reads: CATPARDRPNNEQFF. The CDR3 bases are TGTGCCACCCCCGCCCGGGACAGGCCTAACAATGAGCAGTTCTTC. This rearrangement joins TRBV21-1 to TRBJ2-1; TRBD1 is taken as the D call from the table, unchecked against the DNA. TRBV21-1 is a documented pseudogene. The CDR3 is made up of 15 amino acids.

The gene calls are TRBV15 and TRBJ2-3, with D tentatively TRBD2 (5 bases). CDR3 length: 15 residues. CDR1 LNHNV and CDR2 YYDKDF come from the germline V gene (reference sequence). V shed 0 bases and J shed 5 bases, with 12 bases lying between them. The CDR3 region is CATSRDPGSRDTQYF. The DNA for the CDR3 is TGTGCCACCAGCAGAGACCCGGGATCAAGAGATACGCAGTATTTT. Full variable domain (remainder filled in from reference TRBV15 and TRBJ2-3): DAMVIQNPRYQVTQFGKPVTLSCSQTLNHNVMYWYQQKSSQAPKLLFHYYDKDFNNEADTPDNFQSRRPNTSFCFLDIRSPGLGDTAMYLCATSRDPGSRDTQYFGPGTRLTVL.